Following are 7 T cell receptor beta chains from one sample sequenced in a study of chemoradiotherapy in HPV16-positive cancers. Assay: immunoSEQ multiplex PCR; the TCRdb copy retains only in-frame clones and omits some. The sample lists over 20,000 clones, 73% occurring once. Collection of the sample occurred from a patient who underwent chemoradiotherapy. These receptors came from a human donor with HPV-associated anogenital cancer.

CDR3 residues: CASSLDSDSYNEQFF. CDR3 nucleotides: TGTGCCAGCAGCCTGGACAGTGACAGCTACAATGAGCAGTTCTTC. The chain links TRBV7-3 to TRBJ2-1; D possibly corresponds to TRBD1 (6 bases). The V end was cut by 5 bases, the J end by 3 bases, with 14 bases between. The CDR3 totals 15 residues. The germline V gene has CDR1 SGHTA and CDR2 FQGTGA.

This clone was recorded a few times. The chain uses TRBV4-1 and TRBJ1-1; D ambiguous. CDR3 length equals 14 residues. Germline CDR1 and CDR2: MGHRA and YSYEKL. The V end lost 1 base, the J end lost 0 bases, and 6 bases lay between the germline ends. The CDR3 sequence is CASSQVSLNTEAFF. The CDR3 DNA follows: TGCGCCAGCAGCCAAGTCTCGTTGAACACTGAAGCTTTCTTT.

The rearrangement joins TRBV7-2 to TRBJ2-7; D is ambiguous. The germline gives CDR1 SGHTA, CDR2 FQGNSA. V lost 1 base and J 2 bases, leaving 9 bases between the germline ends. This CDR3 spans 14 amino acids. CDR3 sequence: CASSLDPGAYEQYF. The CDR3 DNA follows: TGTGCCAGCAGCTTAGATCCGGGTGCCTACGAGCAGTACTTC.

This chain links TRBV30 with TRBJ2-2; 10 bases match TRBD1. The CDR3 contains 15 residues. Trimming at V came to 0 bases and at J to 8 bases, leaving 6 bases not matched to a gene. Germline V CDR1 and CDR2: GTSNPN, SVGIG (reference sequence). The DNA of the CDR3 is TGTGCCTGGAGTGTAGGGGACAGGGGTGCTGGGGAGCTGTTTTTT. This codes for CAWSVGDRGAGELFF.

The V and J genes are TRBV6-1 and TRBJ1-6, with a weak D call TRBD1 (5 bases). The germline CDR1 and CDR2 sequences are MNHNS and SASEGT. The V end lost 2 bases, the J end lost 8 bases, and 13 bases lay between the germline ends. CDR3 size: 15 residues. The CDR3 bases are TGTGCCAGCAGTGAAAGGCGGAGGGACGATTCACCCCTCCACTTT. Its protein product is CASSERRRDDSPLHF.

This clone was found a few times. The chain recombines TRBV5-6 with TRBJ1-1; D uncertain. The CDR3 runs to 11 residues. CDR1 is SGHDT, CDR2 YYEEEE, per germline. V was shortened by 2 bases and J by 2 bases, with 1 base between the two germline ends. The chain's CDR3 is CASSFNTEAFF. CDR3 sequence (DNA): TGTGCCAGCAGCTTTAACACTGAAGCTTTCTTT.

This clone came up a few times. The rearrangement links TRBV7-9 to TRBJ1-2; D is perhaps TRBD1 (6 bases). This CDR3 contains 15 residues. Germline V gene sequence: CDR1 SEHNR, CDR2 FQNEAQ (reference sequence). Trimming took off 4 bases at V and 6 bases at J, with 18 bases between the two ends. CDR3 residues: CASSSRANRVDGYTF. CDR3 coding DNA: TGTGCCAGCAGCTCCCGTGCAAACAGGGTGGATGGCTACACCTTC.